This T cell receptor (beta chain) was sequenced in a study of cytomegalovirus exposure and HLA in healthy donors. Study-wide points: Usually a TCR sequence was rare, but some public TCRs were found in many donors. For most TCR beta V segments, an earlier analysis put the productive rate at about 87% or about 30% of the time. Later analysis revealed greater clonal expansion in HLA-associated TCR beta chains than in equally common others.

The study ran its PCR with 60 Vbeta and 13 Jbeta primers. The assay was immunoSEQ multiplex PCR, and TCRdb's table has in-frame clones only and misses some. The data contain more than 110,000 clones, approximately 80% of them singletons. The CDR3 extends over 13 amino acids. In germline, CDR1 is MNHEY, CDR2 SMNVEV (reference sequence). Trimming pared 8 bases from V and 7 bases from J, leaving 15 bases between. The table lists this clone with a few counts. Antigen specificity is unknown. V is TRBV27 and J is TRBJ2-1; D uncertain. The receptor was isolated from a woman in her forties or fifties in good health and CMV-seropositive. Sequencing used PBMCs. The DNA of the CDR3 is TGTGCCAGCCTTAGCCTACATGAGAATGAGCAGTTCTTC. It encodes CASLSLHENEQFF.